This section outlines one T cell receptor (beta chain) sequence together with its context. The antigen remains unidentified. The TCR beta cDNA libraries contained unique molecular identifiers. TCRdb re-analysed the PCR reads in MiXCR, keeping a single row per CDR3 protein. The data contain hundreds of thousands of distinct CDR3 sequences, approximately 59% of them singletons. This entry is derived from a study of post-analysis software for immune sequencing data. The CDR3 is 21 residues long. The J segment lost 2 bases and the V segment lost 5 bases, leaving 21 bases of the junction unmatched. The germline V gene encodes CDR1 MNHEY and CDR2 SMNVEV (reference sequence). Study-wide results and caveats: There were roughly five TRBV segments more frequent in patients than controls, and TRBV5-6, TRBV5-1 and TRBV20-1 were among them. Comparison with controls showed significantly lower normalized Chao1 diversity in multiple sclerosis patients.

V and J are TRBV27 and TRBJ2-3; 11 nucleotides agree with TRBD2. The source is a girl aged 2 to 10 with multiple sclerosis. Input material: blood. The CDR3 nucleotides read TGTGCCAGCAGTCCGACCTTTCTGGTAGCGGGAGGGCCAAGGACCACAGATACGCAGTATTTT. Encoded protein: CASSPTFLVAGGPRTTDTQYF.